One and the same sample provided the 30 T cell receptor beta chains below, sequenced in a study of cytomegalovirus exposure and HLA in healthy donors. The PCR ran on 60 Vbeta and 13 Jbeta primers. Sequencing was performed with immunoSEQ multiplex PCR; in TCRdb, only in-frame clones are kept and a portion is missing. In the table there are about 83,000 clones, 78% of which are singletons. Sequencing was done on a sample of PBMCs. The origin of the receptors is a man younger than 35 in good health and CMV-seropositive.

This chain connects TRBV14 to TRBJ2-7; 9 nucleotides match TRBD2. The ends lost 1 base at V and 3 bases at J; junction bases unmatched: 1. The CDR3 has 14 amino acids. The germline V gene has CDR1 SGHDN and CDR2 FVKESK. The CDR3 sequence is CASSQVSGSYEQYF. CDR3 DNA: TGTGCCAGCAGCCAAGTTAGCGGGAGCTACGAGCAGTACTTC. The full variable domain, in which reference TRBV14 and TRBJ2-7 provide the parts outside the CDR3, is EAGVTQFPSHSVIEKGQTVTLRCDPISGHDNLYWYRRVMGKEIKFLLHFVKESKQDESGMPNNRFLAERTGGTYSTLKVQPAELEDSGVYFCASSQVSGSYEQYFGPGTRLTVT.

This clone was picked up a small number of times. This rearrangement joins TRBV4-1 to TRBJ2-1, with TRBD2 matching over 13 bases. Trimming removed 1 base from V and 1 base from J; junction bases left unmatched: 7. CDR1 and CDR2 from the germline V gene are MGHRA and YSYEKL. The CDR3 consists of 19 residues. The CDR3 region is CASSQVPLAGGGSYNEQFF. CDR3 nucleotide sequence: TGCGCCAGCAGCCAAGTCCCACTAGCGGGAGGGGGATCCTACAATGAGCAGTTCTTC.

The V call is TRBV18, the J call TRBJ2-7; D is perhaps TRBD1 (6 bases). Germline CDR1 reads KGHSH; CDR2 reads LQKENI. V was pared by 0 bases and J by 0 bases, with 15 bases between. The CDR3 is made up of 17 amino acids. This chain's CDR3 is CASSPPTGHDSSYEQYF. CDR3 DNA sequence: TGTGCCAGCTCACCACCGACGGGACACGATAGCTCCTACGAGCAGTACTTC.

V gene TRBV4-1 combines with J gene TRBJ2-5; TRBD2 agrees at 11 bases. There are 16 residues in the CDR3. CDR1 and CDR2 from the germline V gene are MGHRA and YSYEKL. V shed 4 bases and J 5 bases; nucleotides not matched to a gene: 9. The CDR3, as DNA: TGCGCCAGCAGCCCAACTAGCGGGAGCGGAGTGGAGACCCAGTACTTC. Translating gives CASSPTSGSGVETQYF.

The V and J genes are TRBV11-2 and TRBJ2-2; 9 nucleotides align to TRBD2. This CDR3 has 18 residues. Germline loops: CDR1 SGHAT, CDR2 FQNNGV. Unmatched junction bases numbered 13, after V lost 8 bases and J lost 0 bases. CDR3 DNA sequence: TGTGCCAGCCCGAGGAGACTAGCGGCAAAAACGAACACCGGGGAGCTGTTTTTT. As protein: CASPRRLAAKTNTGELFF.

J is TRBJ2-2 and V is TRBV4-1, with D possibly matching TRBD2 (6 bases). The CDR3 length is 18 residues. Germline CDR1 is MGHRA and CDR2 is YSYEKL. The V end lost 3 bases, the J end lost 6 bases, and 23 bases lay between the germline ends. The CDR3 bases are TGCGCCAGCAGCCAGGGGAAATCTCTCGGCGGGAAGGCCGGGGAGCTGTTTTTT. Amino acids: CASSQGKSLGGKAGELFF.

This CDR3 reads CASSRRQERNQPQHF. The CDR3, as DNA: TGTGCCAGCAGTCGACGCCAGGAACGAAATCAGCCCCAGCATTTT. The chain links TRBV6-5 to TRBJ1-5; D remains ambiguous. V shed 5 bases and J shed 4 bases, with 15 bases lying between them. The CDR3 runs to 15 residues. The V gene's germline CDR1 is MNHEY and CDR2 SVGAGI.

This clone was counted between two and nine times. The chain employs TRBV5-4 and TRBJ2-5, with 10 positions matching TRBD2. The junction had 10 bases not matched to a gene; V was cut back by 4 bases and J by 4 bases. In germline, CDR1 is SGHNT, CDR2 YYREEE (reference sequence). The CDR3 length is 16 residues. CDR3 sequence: CASSGGASGGGETQYF. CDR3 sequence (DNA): TGTGCCAGCAGCGGGGGGGCTAGCGGGGGAGGAGAGACCCAGTACTTC.

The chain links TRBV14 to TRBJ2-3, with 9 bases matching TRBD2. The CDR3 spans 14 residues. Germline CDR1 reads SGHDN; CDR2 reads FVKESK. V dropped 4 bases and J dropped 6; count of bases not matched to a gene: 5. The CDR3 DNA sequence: TGTGCCAGCAGCCTGGGACTAGCCGCCGATACGCAGTATTTT. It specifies CASSLGLAADTQYF. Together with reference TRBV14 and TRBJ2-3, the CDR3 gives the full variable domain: EAGVTQFPSHSVIEKGQTVTLRCDPISGHDNLYWYRRVMGKEIKFLLHFVKESKQDESGMPNNRFLAERTGGTYSTLKVQPAELEDSGVYFCASSLGLAADTQYFGPGTRLTVL.

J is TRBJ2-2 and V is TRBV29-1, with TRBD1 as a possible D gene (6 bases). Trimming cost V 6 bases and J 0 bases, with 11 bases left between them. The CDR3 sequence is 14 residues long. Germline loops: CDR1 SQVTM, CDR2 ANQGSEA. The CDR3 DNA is TGCAGCGTGGAACAGGGTCCGAACACCGGGGAGCTGTTTTTT. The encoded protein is CSVEQGPNTGELFF.

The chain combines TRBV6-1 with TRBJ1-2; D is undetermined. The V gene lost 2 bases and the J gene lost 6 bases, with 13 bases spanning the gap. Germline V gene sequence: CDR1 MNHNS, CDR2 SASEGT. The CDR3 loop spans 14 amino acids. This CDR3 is CASSEFSNTDGYTF. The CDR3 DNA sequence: TGTGCCAGCAGTGAATTTTCAAACACAGATGGCTACACCTTC.

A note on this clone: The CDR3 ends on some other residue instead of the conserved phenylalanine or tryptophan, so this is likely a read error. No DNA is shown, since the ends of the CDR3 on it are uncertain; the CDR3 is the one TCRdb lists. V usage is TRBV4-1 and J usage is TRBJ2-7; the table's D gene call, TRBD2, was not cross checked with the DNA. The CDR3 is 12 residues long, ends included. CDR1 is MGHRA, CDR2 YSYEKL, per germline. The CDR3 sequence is CASSQHSLAGAL.

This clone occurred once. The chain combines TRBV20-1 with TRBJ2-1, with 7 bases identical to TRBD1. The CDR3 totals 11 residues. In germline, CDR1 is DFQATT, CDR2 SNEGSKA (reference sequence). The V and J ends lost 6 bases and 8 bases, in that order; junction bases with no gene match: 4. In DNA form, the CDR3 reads TGCAGTGCCAACCAGGGGGATGAGCAGTTCTTC. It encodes CSANQGDEQFF.

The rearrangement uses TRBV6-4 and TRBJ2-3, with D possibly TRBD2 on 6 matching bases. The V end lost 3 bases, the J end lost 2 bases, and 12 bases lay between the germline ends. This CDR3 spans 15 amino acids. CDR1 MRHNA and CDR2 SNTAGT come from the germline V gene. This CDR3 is CASSESGAPTDTQYF. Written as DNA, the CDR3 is TGTGCCAGCAGTGAATCGGGAGCCCCCACAGATACGCAGTATTTT.

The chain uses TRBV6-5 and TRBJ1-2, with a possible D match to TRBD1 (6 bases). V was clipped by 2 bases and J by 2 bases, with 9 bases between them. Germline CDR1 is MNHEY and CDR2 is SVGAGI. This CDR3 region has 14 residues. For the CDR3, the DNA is TGTGCCAGCAGTTACCGCAGGGGAAACTATGGCTACACCTTC. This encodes CASSYRRGNYGYTF.

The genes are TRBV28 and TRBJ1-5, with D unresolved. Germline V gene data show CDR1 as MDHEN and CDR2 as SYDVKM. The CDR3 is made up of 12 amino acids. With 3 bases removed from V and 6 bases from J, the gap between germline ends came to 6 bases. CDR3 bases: TGTGCCAGCAGTTTCCCCGGTCAGCCCCAGCATTTT. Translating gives CASSFPGQPQHF.

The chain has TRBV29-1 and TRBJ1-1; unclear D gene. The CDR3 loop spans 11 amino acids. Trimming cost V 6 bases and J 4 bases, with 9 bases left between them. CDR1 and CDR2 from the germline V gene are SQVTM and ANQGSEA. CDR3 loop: CSVTGGTEAFF. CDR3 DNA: TGCAGCGTCACCGGTGGCACTGAAGCTTTCTTT.

The CDR3 DNA reads TGCGCCAGCAGCCAAGATAGCAGCTCTGCCTACGAGCAGTACTTC. This translates into CASSQDSSSAYEQYF. V usage is TRBV4-1 and J usage is TRBJ2-7; no firm D call. CDR1 and CDR2 from the germline V gene are MGHRA and YSYEKL. CDR3 length: 15 amino acids. Trimming pared 0 bases from V and 2 bases from J, leaving 11 bases between.

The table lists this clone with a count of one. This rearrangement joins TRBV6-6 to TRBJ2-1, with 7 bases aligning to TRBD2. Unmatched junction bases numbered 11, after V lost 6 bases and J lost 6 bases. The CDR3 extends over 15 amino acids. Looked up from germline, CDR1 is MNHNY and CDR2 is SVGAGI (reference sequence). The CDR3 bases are TGTGCCAGCAGCCGGGTCCGACTAGCCCCCAATGAGCAGTTCTTC. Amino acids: CASSRVRLAPNEQFF.

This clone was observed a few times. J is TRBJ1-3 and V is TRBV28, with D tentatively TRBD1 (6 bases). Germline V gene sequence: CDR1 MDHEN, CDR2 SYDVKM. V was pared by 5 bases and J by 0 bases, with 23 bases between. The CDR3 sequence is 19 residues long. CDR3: CASSVRGQAFRNSGNTIYF. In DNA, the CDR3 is TGTGCCAGCAGTGTCCGGGGACAAGCCTTCCGGAACTCTGGAAACACCATATATTTT.

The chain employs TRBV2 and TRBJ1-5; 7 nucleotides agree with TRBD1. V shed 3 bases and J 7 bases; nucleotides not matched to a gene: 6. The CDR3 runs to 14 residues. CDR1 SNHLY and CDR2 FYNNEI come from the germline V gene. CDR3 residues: CASSEQGGRQPQHF. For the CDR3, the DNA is TGTGCCAGCAGTGAGCAAGGGGGCCGACAGCCCCAGCATTTT.

CDR3 in DNA: TGTGCCAGCAGTTTCAGGGGAAGCAATCAGCCCCAGCATTTT. It codes for CASSFRGSNQPQHF. The chain carries TRBV28 and TRBJ1-5; tentative D call: TRBD1 (6 bases). V gave up 3 bases and J gave up 1 base, with 7 bases separating them. Germline CDR1 and CDR2: MDHEN and SYDVKM. The length of the CDR3 is 14 residues.

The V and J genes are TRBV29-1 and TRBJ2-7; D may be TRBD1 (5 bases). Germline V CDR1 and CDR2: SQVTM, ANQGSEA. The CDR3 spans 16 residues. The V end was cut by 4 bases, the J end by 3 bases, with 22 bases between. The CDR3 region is CSVVVRERALVYEQYF. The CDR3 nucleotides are TGCAGCGTTGTCGTCAGGGAACGAGCTTTGGTCTACGAGCAGTACTTC.

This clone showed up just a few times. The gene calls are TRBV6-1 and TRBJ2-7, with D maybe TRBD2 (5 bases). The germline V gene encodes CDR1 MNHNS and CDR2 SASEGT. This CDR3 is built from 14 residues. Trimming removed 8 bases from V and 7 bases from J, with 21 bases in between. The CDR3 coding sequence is TGTGCCAGCTACGATAGGACTGGCCGCGGGGAGCAGTACTTC. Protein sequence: CASYDRTGRGEQYF.

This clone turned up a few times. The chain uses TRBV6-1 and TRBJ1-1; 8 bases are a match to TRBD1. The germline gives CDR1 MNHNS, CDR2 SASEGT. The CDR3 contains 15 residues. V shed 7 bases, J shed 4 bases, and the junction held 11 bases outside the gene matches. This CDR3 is CASKYSTGAGTEAFF. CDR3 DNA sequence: TGTGCCAGCAAATATTCGACAGGGGCGGGCACTGAAGCTTTCTTT.

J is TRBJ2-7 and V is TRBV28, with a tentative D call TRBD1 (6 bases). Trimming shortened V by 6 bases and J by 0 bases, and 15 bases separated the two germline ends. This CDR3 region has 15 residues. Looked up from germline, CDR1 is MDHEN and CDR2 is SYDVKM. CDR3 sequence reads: CASRLRTASSYEQYF. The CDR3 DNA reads TGTGCCAGCAGGCTACGGACAGCCAGCTCCTACGAGCAGTACTTC.

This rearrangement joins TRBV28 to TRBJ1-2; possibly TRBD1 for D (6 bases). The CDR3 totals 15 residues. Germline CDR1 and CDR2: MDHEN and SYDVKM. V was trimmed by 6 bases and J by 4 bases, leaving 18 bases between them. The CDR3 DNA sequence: TGTGCCAGCAGGATACAGGGACGAGTCTCCTATGGCTACACCTTC. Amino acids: CASRIQGRVSYGYTF.

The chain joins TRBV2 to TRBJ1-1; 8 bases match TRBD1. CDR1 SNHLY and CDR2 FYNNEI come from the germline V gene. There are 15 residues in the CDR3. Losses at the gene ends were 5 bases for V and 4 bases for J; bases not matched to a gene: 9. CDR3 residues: CASSSQGARATEAFF. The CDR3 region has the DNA TGTGCCAGCAGTTCTCAGGGGGCGCGGGCCACTGAAGCTTTCTTT. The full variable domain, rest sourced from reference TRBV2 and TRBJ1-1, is EPEVTQTPSHQVTQMGQEVILRCVPISNHLYFYWYRQILGQKVEFLVSFYNNEISEKSEIFDDQFSVERPDGSNFTLKIRSTKLEDSAMYFCASSSQGARATEAFFGQGTRLTVV.

The CDR3 loop reads CSVAPTISGREAYEQYF. The CDR3, as DNA: TGCAGCGTTGCCCCCACGATTAGCGGGAGGGAAGCCTACGAGCAGTACTTC. V usage is TRBV29-1 and J usage is TRBJ2-7; 11 nucleotides line up with TRBD2. The ends lost 4 bases at V and 2 bases at J; junction bases unmatched: 13. CDR1 and CDR2 (germline): SQVTM, ANQGSEA. This CDR3 is 17 amino acids long.

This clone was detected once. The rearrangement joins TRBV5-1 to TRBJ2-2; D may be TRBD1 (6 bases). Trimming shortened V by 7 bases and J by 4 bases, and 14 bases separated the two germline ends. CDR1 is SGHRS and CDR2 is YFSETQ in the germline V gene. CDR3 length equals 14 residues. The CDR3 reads CASFLQGSTGELFF. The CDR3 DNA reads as TGCGCCAGCTTCCTACAGGGTAGCACCGGGGAGCTGTTTTTT.